These 6 T cell receptor beta chains share one sample of origin, sequenced in a study of blood T cell repertoires in COVID-19. Only in-frame clones appear in the TCRdb table, and some are missing; sequencing was by immunoSEQ multiplex PCR. The sample lists a few hundred thousand clones; more than 85% were seen once. The sequenced sample was peripheral blood. The receptors here all came from a woman aged 45-65 years with COVID-19, enrolled during active disease.

Here the CDR3 DNA reads TGTGCCTGGATTGCCAAGGGGGGGGGATGGAATGAGCAGTTCTTC. This translates into CAWIAKGGGWNEQFF. The chain carries TRBV30 and TRBJ2-1, with D tentatively TRBD2 (7 bases). This CDR3 contains 15 residues. The germline V and J ends were trimmed by 4 bases and 7 bases, with 20 bases remaining between them. Looked up from germline, CDR1 is GTSNPN and CDR2 is SVGIG (reference sequence).

The rearrangement joins TRBV2 to TRBJ1-3, with D unclear. V lost 7 bases, J lost 0 bases, and 22 bases lay in between. The CDR3 covers 18 residues. Germline CDR1 reads SNHLY; CDR2 reads FYNNEI. The CDR3 sequence: CASMKSRIGLLSGNTIYF. The CDR3 DNA is TGTGCCAGCATGAAGTCGAGGATAGGCCTCCTCTCTGGAAACACCATATATTTT.

The rearrangement uses TRBV2 and TRBJ1-1; D gene uncertain. The CDR3 length is 13 residues. V lost 5 bases to trimming and J lost 1 base, with 8 bases between them. Per the germline V gene, CDR1 is SNHLY and CDR2 is FYNNEI. As DNA, the CDR3 is TGTGCCAGCAGTCTTAACGGGAACACTGAAGCTTTCTTT. Protein: CASSLNGNTEAFF. Looking up the rest from reference TRBV2 and TRBJ1-1 gives the full variable domain: EPEVTQTPSHQVTQMGQEVILRCVPISNHLYFYWYRQILGQKVEFLVSFYNNEISEKSEIFDDQFSVERPDGSNFTLKIRSTKLEDSAMYFCASSLNGNTEAFFGQGTRLTVV.

CDR3 loop: CASSLGPVTGDGYTF. DNA for the CDR3: TGTGCCAGCAGCTTAGGCCCTGTGACGGGAGACGGCTACACCTTC. The rearrangement joins TRBV11-1 to TRBJ1-2; D ambiguous. From germline, CDR1 is SGHAT and CDR2 FQDESV (reference sequence). Trimming took 1 base from V and 8 from J, leaving 17 bases between them. The CDR3 spans 15 residues.

As for this clone: This CDR3 is also generated by other DNA sequences in the sample. The V call is TRBV19, the J call TRBJ1-5, with TRBD1 as a possible D gene (6 bases). This CDR3 is 14 amino acids long. Germline V lookup: CDR1 LNHDA, CDR2 SQIVND (reference sequence). Trimming stripped 2 bases from V and 1 base from J, with 6 bases between. In DNA, the CDR3 is TGTGCCAGTAGTATACAGGGGAGCAATCAGCCCCAGCATTTT. This codes for CASSIQGSNQPQHF.

The rearrangement uses TRBV30 and TRBJ2-3; D unclear. The CDR3 is 12 residues long. CDR1 is GTSNPN, CDR2 SVGIG, per germline (reference sequence). Trimming shortened V by 0 bases and J by 9 bases, and 10 bases separated the two germline ends. The CDR3 sequence: CAWSVLPPTQYF. CDR3 nucleotide sequence: TGTGCCTGGAGTGTACTGCCTCCGACGCAGTATTTT.